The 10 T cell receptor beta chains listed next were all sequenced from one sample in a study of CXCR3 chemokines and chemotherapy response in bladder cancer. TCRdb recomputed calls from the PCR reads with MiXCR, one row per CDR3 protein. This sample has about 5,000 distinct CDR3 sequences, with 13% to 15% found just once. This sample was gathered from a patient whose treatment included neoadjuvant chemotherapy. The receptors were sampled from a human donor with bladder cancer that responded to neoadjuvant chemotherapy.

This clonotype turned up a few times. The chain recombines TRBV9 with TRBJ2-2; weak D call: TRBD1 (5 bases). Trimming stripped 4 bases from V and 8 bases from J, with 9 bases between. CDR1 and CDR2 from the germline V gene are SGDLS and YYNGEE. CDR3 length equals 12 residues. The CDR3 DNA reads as TGTGCCAGCAGCCCCCAGGGAGGGGAGCTGTTTTTT. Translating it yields CASSPQGGELFF.

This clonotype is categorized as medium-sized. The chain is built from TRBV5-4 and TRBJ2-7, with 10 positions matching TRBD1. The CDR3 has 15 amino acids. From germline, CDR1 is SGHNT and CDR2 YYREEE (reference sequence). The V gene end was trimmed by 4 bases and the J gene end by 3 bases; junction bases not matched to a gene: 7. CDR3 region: CASSLRDRGGYEQYF. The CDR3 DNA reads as TGTGCCAGCAGCCTAAGGGACAGGGGAGGCTACGAGCAGTACTTC. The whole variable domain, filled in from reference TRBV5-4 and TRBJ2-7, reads ETGVTQSPTHLIKTRGQQVTLRCSSQSGHNTVSWYQQALGQGPQFIFQYYREEENGRGNFPPRFSGLQFPNYSSELNVNALELDDSALYLCASSLRDRGGYEQYFGPGTRLTVT.

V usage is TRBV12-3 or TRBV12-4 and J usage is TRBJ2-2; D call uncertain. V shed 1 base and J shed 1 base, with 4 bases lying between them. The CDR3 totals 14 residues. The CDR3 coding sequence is TGTGCCAGCAGTTTAGGGGGGAACACCGGGGAGCTGTTTTTT. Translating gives CASSLGGNTGELFF.

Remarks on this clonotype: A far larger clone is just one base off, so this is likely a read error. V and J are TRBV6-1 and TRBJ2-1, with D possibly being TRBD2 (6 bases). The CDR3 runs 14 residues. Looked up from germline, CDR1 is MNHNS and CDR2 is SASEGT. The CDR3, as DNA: TGTGCCAGCAAATTTCCGGGGGAATTCAATAAGCAGTTCTTC. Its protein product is CASKFPGEFNKQFF.

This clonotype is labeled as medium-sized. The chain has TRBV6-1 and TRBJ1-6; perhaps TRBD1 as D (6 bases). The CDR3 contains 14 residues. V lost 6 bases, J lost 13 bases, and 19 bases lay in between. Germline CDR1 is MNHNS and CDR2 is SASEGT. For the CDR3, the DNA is TGTGCCAGCAGACAGGGAAACCTACTTGGCCCCCTCCACTTT. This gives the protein CASRQGNLLGPLHF.

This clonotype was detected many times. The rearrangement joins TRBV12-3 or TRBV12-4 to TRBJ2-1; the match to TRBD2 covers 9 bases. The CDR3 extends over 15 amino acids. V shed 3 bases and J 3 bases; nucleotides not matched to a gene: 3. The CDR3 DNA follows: TGTGCCAGCAGTTTTAGCGGGAGATACTACAATGAGCAGTTCTTC. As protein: CASSFSGRYYNEQFF.

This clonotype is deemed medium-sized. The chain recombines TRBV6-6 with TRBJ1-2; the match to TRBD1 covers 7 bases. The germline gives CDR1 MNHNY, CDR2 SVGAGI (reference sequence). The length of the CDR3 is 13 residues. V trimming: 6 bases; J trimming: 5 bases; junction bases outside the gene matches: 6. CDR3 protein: CASSPTGDYGYTF. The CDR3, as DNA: TGTGCCAGCAGCCCTACAGGGGATTATGGCTACACCTTC.

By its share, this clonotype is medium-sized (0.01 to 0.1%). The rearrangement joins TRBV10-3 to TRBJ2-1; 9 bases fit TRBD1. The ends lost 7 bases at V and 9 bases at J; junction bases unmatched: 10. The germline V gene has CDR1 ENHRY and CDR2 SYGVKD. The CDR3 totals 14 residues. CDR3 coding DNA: TGTGCCATCAATTCCGGGACAGGGTTAAGTGAGCAGTTCTTC. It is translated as CAINSGTGLSEQFF.

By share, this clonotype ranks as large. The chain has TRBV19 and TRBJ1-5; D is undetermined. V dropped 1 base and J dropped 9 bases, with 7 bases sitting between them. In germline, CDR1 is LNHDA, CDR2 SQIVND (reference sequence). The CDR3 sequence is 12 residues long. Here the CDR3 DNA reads TGTGCCAGTAGTATAGGCACGATGCCCCAGCATTTT. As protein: CASSIGTMPQHF.

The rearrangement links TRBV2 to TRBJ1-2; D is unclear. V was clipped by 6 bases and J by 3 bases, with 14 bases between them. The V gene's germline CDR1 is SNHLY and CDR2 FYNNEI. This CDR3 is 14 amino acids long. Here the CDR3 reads CASSGPVSYYGYTF. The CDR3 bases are TGTGCCAGCAGCGGGCCGGTTTCCTACTATGGCTACACCTTC.